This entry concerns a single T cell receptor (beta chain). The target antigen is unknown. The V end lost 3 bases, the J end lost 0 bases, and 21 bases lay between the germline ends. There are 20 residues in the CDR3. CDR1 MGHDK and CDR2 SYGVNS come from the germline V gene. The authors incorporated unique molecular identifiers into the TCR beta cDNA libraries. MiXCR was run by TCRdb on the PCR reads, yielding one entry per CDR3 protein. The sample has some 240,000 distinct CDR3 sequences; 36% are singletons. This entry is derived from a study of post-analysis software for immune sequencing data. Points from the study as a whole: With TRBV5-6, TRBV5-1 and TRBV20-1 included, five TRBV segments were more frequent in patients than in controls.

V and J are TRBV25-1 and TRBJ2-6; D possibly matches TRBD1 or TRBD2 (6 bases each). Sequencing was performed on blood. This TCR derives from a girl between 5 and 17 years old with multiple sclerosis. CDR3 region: CASSEERGGRLSSGANVLTF. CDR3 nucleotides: TGTGCCAGCAGTGAGGAAAGAGGGGGGCGACTGAGCTCTGGGGCCAACGTCCTGACTTTC. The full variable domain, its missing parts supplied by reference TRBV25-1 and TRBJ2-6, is EADIYQTPRYLVIGTGKKITLECSQTMGHDKMYWYQQDPGMELHLIHYSYGVNSTEKGDLSSESTVSRIRTEHFPLTLESARPSHTSQYLCASSEERGGRLSSGANVLTFGAGSRLTVL.